This T cell receptor (beta chain) is from a study of T cells after yellow fever vaccination. TCRdb passed the 5' RACE reads through MiXCR, listing each CDR3 protein once. Of roughly 520,000 distinct CDR3 sequences in the sample, 21% were seen once. Germline assignment: CDR1 SGHAT and CDR2 FQNNGV. There are 16 residues in the CDR3. V lost 6 bases to trimming and J lost 4 bases; unmatched junction nucleotides: 11. The rearrangement joins TRBV11-2 to TRBJ2-5; 10 bases line up with TRBD1. The specimen comprised PBMCs, sampled approximately 20 days after the first yellow fever vaccination. This receptor was taken from a man between 18 and 35 years old who received the YFV17D yellow fever vaccine. The CDR3 bases are TGTGCCAGCAGGCCTGGGACAGGGGTGGCCCGAGAGACCCAGTACTTC. Translation: CASRPGTGVARETQYF.